One and the same sample provided the 14 T cell receptor beta chains below, sequenced in a study of molecular identifiers for immune sequencing clone quantification. TCRdb independently ran MiXCR on the PCR reads; one entry per CDR3 protein. The table includes about half a million distinct CDR3 sequences, about a fifth detected once. Sequencing used naive CD8+ T cells from blood, with Jurkat cell RNA spiked in. Subset specified: FACS-sorted CD8+CD4-CCR7+CD45RA+ naive T cells. The receptors were sampled from a human donor in good health. Some libraries in this study had Jurkat cell RNA spiked in.

The chain couples TRBV4-1 to TRBJ2-1, with 13 bases lining up with TRBD2. The V gene end was trimmed by 6 bases and the J gene end by 3 bases; junction bases not matched to a gene: 11. Germline V CDR1 and CDR2: MGHRA, YSYEKL. This CDR3 contains 18 residues. This chain's CDR3 is CASSPGTSGDPHYNEQFF. For the CDR3, the DNA is TGCGCCAGCAGTCCCGGGACTAGCGGGGATCCTCACTACAATGAGCAGTTCTTC.

The chain links TRBV27 to TRBJ2-7; maybe TRBD2 (5 bases). From germline, CDR1 is MNHEY and CDR2 SMNVEV (reference sequence). Trimming took off 4 bases at V and 5 bases at J, with 18 bases between the two ends. This CDR3 spans 15 amino acids. The CDR3 protein is CASSYQSGAFNEQYF. In nucleotides, the CDR3 is TGTGCCAGCAGTTACCAAAGCGGAGCCTTTAACGAGCAGTACTTC.

A note on this clonotype: A read error is possible here, since a much larger clone lies one base away. The V call is TRBV14, the J call TRBJ2-7; a possible D gene is TRBD1 (6 bases). Per germline, CDR1 SGHDN and CDR2 FVKESK. Trimming left V 8 bases short and J 0 bases short, with 11 bases between. The CDR3 covers 13 residues. The CDR3 DNA reads as TGTGCCAGCGGCCGGGACACCTCCTACGAGCAGTACTTC. Translated: CASGRDTSYEQYF.

This clonotype was recorded at least ten times. The chain joins TRBV5-1 to TRBJ2-7, with a weak D call TRBD1 (6 bases). V was clipped by 4 bases and J by 3 bases, with 8 bases between them. The CDR3 covers 12 residues. Germline values: CDR1 SGHRS, CDR2 YFSETQ. CDR3 sequence: CASSAGVYEQYF. The CDR3 bases are TGCGCCAGCAGCGCAGGGGTCTACGAGCAGTACTTC.

This clonotype turned up a few times. V usage is TRBV29-1 and J usage is TRBJ2-1; D remains ambiguous. V was pared by 0 bases and J by 7 bases, with 13 bases between. The CDR3 runs 14 residues. Germline V lookup: CDR1 SQVTM, CDR2 ANQGSEA. In DNA form, the CDR3 reads TGCAGCGTTGAAGATCATAGGGATTGGAATGAGCAGTTCTTC. It is translated as CSVEDHRDWNEQFF.

This clonotype appeared many times. The chain couples TRBV28 to TRBJ2-7; 9 positions agree with TRBD1. The length of the CDR3 is 13 residues. Germline V lookup: CDR1 MDHEN, CDR2 SYDVKM. CDR3 loop: CAVRGTGSYEQYF. Here the CDR3 DNA reads TGTGCTGTAAGGGGGACAGGGTCCTACGAGCAGTACTTC.

This clonotype was found a few times. The rearrangement joins TRBV12-3 or TRBV12-4 to TRBJ2-5; D remains ambiguous. Trimming stripped 9 bases from V and 1 base from J, with 15 bases between. The CDR3 extends over 14 amino acids. CDR3 region: CARGFKGSQETQYF. The CDR3 DNA follows: TGTGCCAGGGGCTTCAAGGGCAGCCAAGAGACCCAGTACTTC.

In this sample, this clonotype turned up a few times. The chain carries TRBV7-9 and TRBJ2-7; D is ambiguous. Deletions cut 5 bases from V and 6 bases from J, with 8 bases between. The germline gives CDR1 SEHNR, CDR2 FQNEAQ (reference sequence). CDR3 length equals 11 residues. CDR3 in DNA: TGTGCCAGCAGCGGCGATCGCGAGCAGTACTTC. Translating gives CASSGDREQYF.

This clonotype was picked up many times. The rearrangement links TRBV7-9 to TRBJ2-7; 12 bases match TRBD2. Germline lookup yields CDR1 SEHNR and CDR2 FQNEAQ (reference sequence). With V trimmed by 4 bases and J by 6 bases, 13 bases remained unmatched. The CDR3 loop spans 17 amino acids. CDR3 bases: TGTGCCAGCAGCTCTAGCGGGAGGGCCGCCCCGGAGATCGAGCAGTACTTC. Protein sequence: CASSSSGRAAPEIEQYF.

This clonotype came up a few times. The CDR3 DNA sequence: TGTGCCAGCAGTGATGGTCAGGGTTTCCACGAGCAGTACTTC. Its translation: CASSDGQGFHEQYF. The rearrangement joins TRBV25-1 to TRBJ2-7; TRBD1 might be the D (5 bases). Trimming removed 3 bases at V and 5 bases at J, with 14 bases between. The CDR3 has 14 amino acids. Germline V gives CDR1 MGHDK, CDR2 SYGVNS.

This clonotype was recorded many times. The genes are TRBV6-2 or TRBV6-3 and TRBJ1-5; TRBD1 is a possible D gene (5 bases). The CDR3 is made up of 14 amino acids. Trimming removed 6 bases from V and 3 bases from J, with 12 bases in between. Germline V gene sequence: CDR1 MNHEY, CDR2 SVGEGT. The CDR3 DNA follows: TGTGCCAGCAGGACGCCAGGGTCCAATCAGCCCCAGCATTTT. Its translation is CASRTPGSNQPQHF.

This clonotype was seen a few times. V gene TRBV7-9 combines with J gene TRBJ2-7, with TRBD2 identical over 9 bases. This CDR3 contains 15 residues. The V gene end was trimmed by 5 bases and the J gene end by 0 bases; junction bases not matched to a gene: 5. The germline CDR1 and CDR2 sequences are SEHNR and FQNEAQ (reference sequence). Written as DNA, the CDR3 is TGTGCCAGCAGCGCTAGACTAGCGGCCTCCTACGAGCAGTACTTC. Amino acid sequence: CASSARLAASYEQYF.

The rearrangement joins TRBV4-1 to TRBJ2-3; 8 bases are shared with TRBD2. The ends lost 4 bases at V and 4 bases at J; junction bases unmatched: 16. Germline V gene lookup returns CDR1 MGHRA and CDR2 YSYEKL. This CDR3 is built from 18 residues. The CDR3 sequence is CASSRNLLKAGAADTQYF. Here the CDR3 DNA reads TGCGCCAGCAGCCGAAACCTACTGAAAGCGGGAGCTGCAGATACGCAGTATTTT.

This clonotype was seen many times. The genes are TRBV6-2 or TRBV6-3 and TRBJ2-5, with 9 nucleotides matching TRBD2. The CDR3 sequence is 13 residues long. V lost 5 bases, J lost 5 bases, and 3 bases stayed unmatched. Germline V gene lookup returns CDR1 MNHEY and CDR2 SVGEGT. CDR3 loop: CASSIAGEETQYF. The CDR3 nucleotides are TGTGCCAGCAGTATAGCGGGAGAGGAGACCCAGTACTTC.